The rows below give T cell receptor beta chains drawn from one sample of a study of blood T cell repertoires in COVID-19. Sequenced by immunoSEQ multiplex PCR; TCRdb stores in-frame clones only, minus some. The sample records 60,000 or so clones, about 88% being singletons. Sequencing was done on a sample of peripheral blood. Source of these receptors: a man aged 55 to 70 with acute or convalescent COVID-19. CDR3s include the opening cysteine and the closing phenylalanine or tryptophan. The D gene is left open where the match is weak. Rows give clone size only sometimes, using once, few, many, or a class for an expanded clone.

CDR3nt,CDR3aa,j_gene,abundance,d_gene,v_gene
TGTGCCAGCAGGGGAGGGGACAGGGTGAACACTGAAGCTTTCTTT,CASRGGDRVNTEAFF,TRBJ1-1,NA,TRBD1,TRBV13
TGTGCCAGTAGTGCTACTCCGGGACTCAGCACAGATACGCAGTATTTT,CASSATPGLSTDTQYF,TRBJ2-3,NA,NA,TRBV19
TGCGCCAGCAGCCTGGGACAGAGCACAGATACGCAGTATTTT,CASSLGQSTDTQYF,TRBJ2-3,NA,TRBD1,TRBV5-1
TGTGCCAGTAGGCATATATGGGGACAGGGGGGAAATCAGCCCCAGCATTTT,CASRHIWGQGGNQPQHF,TRBJ1-5,NA,TRBD1,TRBV19
TGCGCCAGCAGCTGGAGGGGTACTGGGGCCAACGTCCTGACTTTC,CASSWRGTGANVLTF,TRBJ2-6,few,NA,TRBV5-1
TGTGCCAGCAGCGCCAACGGGGGAGAGCAGTTCTTC,CASSANGGEQFF,TRBJ2-1,NA,NA,TRBV9
TGTGCCAGCAGCCAAGAAGGGCAGGGAAGGACTGAAGCTTTCTTT,CASSQEGQGRTEAFF,TRBJ1-1,NA,NA,TRBV4-2
TGTGCCAGCAGCAAGACACCAGCACCTAACGAGCAGTACTTC,CASSKTPAPNEQYF,TRBJ2-7,once,NA,TRBV21-1
TGTGCCAGCAGGGACAGGGGGCATGGGGGCTACACCTTC,CASRDRGHGGYTF,TRBJ1-2,NA,TRBD1,TRBV25-1
TGTGCCAGCAGTTTATCGAGAGGGACAGTCCACATGAACACTGAAGCTTTCTTT,CASSLSRGTVHMNTEAFF,TRBJ1-1,NA,TRBD1,TRBV27
TGTGCCAGCAGTATACGAAAACAGGGCCTTAGCACAGATACGCAGTATTTT,CASSIRKQGLSTDTQYF,TRBJ2-3,NA,NA,TRBV27
TGTGCCAGCAGTTACGGGGGACAGGGCACGAATCAGCCCCAGCATTTT,CASSYGGQGTNQPQHF,TRBJ1-5,NA,TRBD1,TRBV6-6
TGTGCCAGCAGCATCGGGCCTCTTCGGACAGGTCCTCATACTATCTATGGCTACACCTTC,CASSIGPLRTGPHTIYGYTF,TRBJ1-2,NA,TRBD1,TRBV7-9
TGTGCCAGCAGCGTAGGGCTGCCAGATACGCAGTATTTT,CASSVGLPDTQYF,TRBJ2-3,NA,NA,TRBV9
TGTGCCAGCTCACCGGAGAGCGGGAACACTGAAGCTTTCTTT,CASSPESGNTEAFF,TRBJ1-1,NA,NA,TRBV18
TGCGCCAGCAGCCCAGGCGGGGGAACCTACGAGCAGTACTTC,CASSPGGGTYEQYF,TRBJ2-7,NA,TRBD2,TRBV5-1
TGTGCCAGCAGCTCTACCTACAGGGGCTCTGGAAACACCATATATTTT,CASSSTYRGSGNTIYF,TRBJ1-3,NA,TRBD1,TRBV7-8
TGTGCCAGTAGCATCGCGGCGGGGGGGAGGCAGCCCCAGCATTTT,CASSIAAGGRQPQHF,TRBJ1-5,NA,NA,TRBV19
TGTGCCAGCAGCACAGGGACAGCGGATGGCTACACCTTC,CASSTGTADGYTF,TRBJ1-2,NA,TRBD1,TRBV25-1
TGTGCCAGCAGTTACGGGACAGGGGGCAATCAGCCCCAGCATTTT,CASSYGTGGNQPQHF,TRBJ1-5,NA,TRBD1,TRBV6-6
TGTGCCAGCAGCCCTAGATGGACAGGGTCTACTGAAGCTTTCTTT,CASSPRWTGSTEAFF,TRBJ1-1,NA,TRBD1,TRBV3-1/TRBV3-2
TGTGCCAGCAGCATTCAGGGGGCTAGCTCCTACGAGCAGTACTTC,CASSIQGASSYEQYF,TRBJ2-7,NA,TRBD1,TRBV5-4
TGTGCCAGCAGTGACTACAGGGATGGCTACACCTTC,CASSDYRDGYTF,TRBJ1-2,NA,NA,TRBV27
TGTGCCAGCGGGACAGGGGGCCACGAGCAGTACTTC,CASGTGGHEQYF,TRBJ2-7,few,TRBD1,TRBV2
TGTGCCAGCAGCTTGGATGCAGCGGGGAGCTCCTACGAGCAGTACTTC,CASSLDAAGSSYEQYF,TRBJ2-7,NA,TRBD2,TRBV5-6
TGTGCCACCAGTGATTTGCTTTGCGCCGACGGGAACATTCAGTACTTC,CATSDLLCADGNIQYF,TRBJ2-4,NA,NA,TRBV24-1
TGCAGCGTTTCAGGGACATCACTGAGCTCCTACGAGCAGTACTTC,CSVSGTSLSSYEQYF,TRBJ2-7,NA,NA,TRBV29-1
TGTGCCAGCAGCCCCGAATCGGGCGCGGGCACTGAAGCTTTCTTT,CASSPESGAGTEAFF,TRBJ1-1,NA,NA,TRBV11-2
TGTGCCAGCAGTGAATTAGGGGATGGAAACACCATATATTTT,CASSELGDGNTIYF,TRBJ1-3,NA,NA,TRBV25-1
TGTGCCAGCAGTGAAGCTAGACAGGGTGGCTACACCTTC,CASSEARQGGYTF,TRBJ1-2,few,TRBD1,TRBV6-1
TGTGCCAGCAGCGAGGACAGGGGGCTGATATCAAACGAGCAGTACTTC,CASSEDRGLISNEQYF,TRBJ2-7,once,TRBD1,TRBV7-9
TGTGCCAGCAGTCGAAGCCTACAGGGACAGAACTATGGCTACACCTTC,CASSRSLQGQNYGYTF,TRBJ1-2,NA,TRBD1,TRBV6-6